This T cell receptor beta chain was recovered during a study of immune cell composition in non-small cell lung cancer. The germline gives CDR1 MNHNY, CDR2 SVGAGI (reference sequence). The CDR3 runs to 13 residues. V lost 6 bases, J lost 6 bases, and 11 bases lay in between. Only in-frame clones appear in the TCRdb table, and some are missing; sequencing was by immunoSEQ multiplex PCR. The sample yields roughly 15,000 clones, about 80% seen once. Normal lung was taken at the farthest possible site, at least 3 cm from tumour. The data were also submitted as part of a second study, on CD4 T cells in lung cancer.

This TCR was recovered from a human donor with non-small cell lung cancer. The chain has TRBV6-6 and TRBJ2-2, with D perhaps matching TRBD2 (5 bases). The sequenced material came from non-adjacent lung tissue. The CDR3 bases are TGTGCCAGCAGAATCGGGAATTCCGGGGAGCTGTTTTTT. The encoded protein is CASRIGNSGELFF.